This T cell receptor beta chain originates from a study of memory CD4+ T cells and cytomegalovirus serostatus. Study-level points and caveats: CD4+ memory repertoires contained about 40% of the 164 reported CMV TCRbeta sequences.

For this clone: Its cognate antigen is unknown.

Germline V lookup: CDR1 SGHNT, CDR2 YYREEE (reference sequence). CDR3 length: 14 amino acids. Trimming stripped 4 bases from V and 0 bases from J, with 11 bases between. The sort gate was single viable CD3+CD4+CD8-CD45RO+ cells for memory CD4+ T cells. Serostatus was set by detecting CMV pp150, pp28, p38, p52 IgG. Original analysis: Out-of-frame sequences were removed, leaving 2 million or so distinct TCRbeta sequences. Measured with immunoSEQ multiplex PCR; TCRdb has only the in-frame clones, and not every one. V and J calls and clone size are given by that table; D and trimming were obtained from the DNA. The table shows around 57,000 clones, with 80% occurring only once.

The chain combines TRBV5-4 with TRBJ2-7; D possibly matches TRBD1 or TRBD2 (5 bases each). The sequence was obtained from an adult in good health and CMV-seronegative. Some clones in this sample may be carry-over from other donors' samples. The sequenced material came from memory CD4+ T cells from blood. The CDR3 protein is CASSEGTASYEQYF. The DNA for the CDR3 is TGTGCCAGCAGCGAGGGGACGGCCTCCTACGAGCAGTACTTC.